This TCR beta chain was retrieved from a study of spatial heterogeneity in lung cancer. The time point denotes: sample taken at primary tumor resection. This CDR3 comprises 17 residues. V was cut by 6 bases and J by 3 bases, with 21 bases left in between. The germline gives CDR1 SNHLY, CDR2 FYNNEI. TCRdb reprocessed the 5' RACE reads with MiXCR, giving one entry per CDR3 protein. This table has thousands of distinct CDR3 sequences, approximately 15% appearing once. The table lists this clonotype with a few counts. What it binds is not known. Study-wide findings and caveats: Tumor mutation count correlated with how many alpha and beta TCRs expanded intratumorally.

The receptor was derived from a male donor with early-stage non-small cell lung cancer. The gene calls are TRBV2 and TRBJ2-1; D is unresolved. This specimen was lung tumor tissue, taken at surgery. CDR3 in amino acids: CASRASEQTTFYNEQFF. The CDR3 nucleotides read TGTGCCAGCAGGGCCTCTGAACAGACAACCTTCTACAATGAGCAGTTCTTC. The full variable domain, rest sourced from reference TRBV2 and TRBJ2-1, is EPEVTQTPSHQVTQMGQEVILRCVPISNHLYFYWYRQILGQKVEFLVSFYNNEISEKSEIFDDQFSVERPDGSNFTLKIRSTKLEDSAMYFCASRASEQTTFYNEQFFGPGTRLTVL.